This T cell receptor (beta chain) appears in the sequencing data of a study of cytomegalovirus exposure and HLA in healthy donors. Whole-study results and caveats: The study recorded 150 to 200 TCR beta chains that were cytomegalovirus-associated. Three CMV-associated chains proved CMV antigen-specific in vitro.

The CDR3 is made up of 12 amino acids. CDR1 is SEHNR and CDR2 is FQNEAQ in the germline V gene (reference sequence). PCR primers comprised 60 Vbeta and 13 Jbeta primers. Sequencing was performed with immunoSEQ multiplex PCR; in TCRdb, only in-frame clones are kept and a portion is missing. The sample yields roughly 89,000 clones, roughly 67% seen once. This clone showed up just a few times. What it binds is unknown. The junction differs from germline at one of its ends, possibly a read error. What was sequenced was PBMCs. The sequence came from a woman aged 45-59 years in good health and CMV-seropositive. The chain couples TRBV7-9 to TRBJ1-1; D gene ambiguous. CDR3 region: CSSSFAGTEAFF. CDR3 nucleotides: TGTTCCAGCAGCTTTGCGGGAACTGAAGCTTTCTTT.